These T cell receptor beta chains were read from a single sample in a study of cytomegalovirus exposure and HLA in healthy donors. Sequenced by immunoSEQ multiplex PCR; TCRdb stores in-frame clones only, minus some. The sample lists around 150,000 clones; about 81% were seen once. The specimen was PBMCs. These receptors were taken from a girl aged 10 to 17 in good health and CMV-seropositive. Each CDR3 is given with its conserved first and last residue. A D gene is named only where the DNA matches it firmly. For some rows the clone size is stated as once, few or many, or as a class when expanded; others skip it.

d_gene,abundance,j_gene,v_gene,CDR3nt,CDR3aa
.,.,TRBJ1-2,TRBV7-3,TGTGCCAGCAGCAGCTACCCCGGAGGGGACGGCTACACCTTC,CASSSYPGGDGYTF
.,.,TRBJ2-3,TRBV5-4,TGTGCCAGCAGCAAAAGTCGTTCAGCAGATACGCAGTATTTT,CASSKSRSADTQYF
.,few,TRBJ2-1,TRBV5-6,TGTGCCAGCAGCTCCCGGTTTAGTCTAACCGAGCAGTTCTTC,CASSSRFSLTEQFF
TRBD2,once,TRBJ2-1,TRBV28,TGTGCCAGCAGGTTCTTTGGGGGAGGGGACGGGAATGAGCAGTTCTTC,CASRFFGGGDGNEQFF
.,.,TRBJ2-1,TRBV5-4,TGTGCCAGCAGCTTGGTCGCAGGGAACAATGAGCAGTTCTTC,CASSLVAGNNEQFF
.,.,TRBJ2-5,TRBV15,TGTGCCACCAGCAGAGATGGGAGGCTAGCGCAAGAGACCCAGTACTTC,CATSRDGRLAQETQYF
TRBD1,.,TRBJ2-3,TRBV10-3,TGTGCCATCCGGACAGGGGAAACAGATACGCAGTATTTT,CAIRTGETDTQYF
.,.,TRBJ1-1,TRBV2,TGTGCCAACACAAGGGAGGGAACTGAAGCTTTCTTT,CANTREGTEAFF
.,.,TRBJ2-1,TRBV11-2,TGTGCCAGCAGCTTTCGGGCGGGATTATCGGGGAATGAGCAGTTCTTC,CASSFRAGLSGNEQFF
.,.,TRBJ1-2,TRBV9,TGTGCCAGCAGCGCCGGAGGTGGGGACTATGGCTACACCTTC,CASSAGGGDYGYTF
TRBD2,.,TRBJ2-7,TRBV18,TGTGCCAGCTCACCAGGTGGGCGGGAGCCTCACTACGAGCAGTACTTT,CASSPGGREPHYEQYF
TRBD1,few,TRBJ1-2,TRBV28,TGTGCCAGCAGTTACGGACAGGGGGCAATTAGCTACACCTTC,CASSYGQGAISYTF
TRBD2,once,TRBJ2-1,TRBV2,TGTGCCAGCACTCGGACTAGCGGGAGTTATAATGAGCAGTTCTTC,CASTRTSGSYNEQFF
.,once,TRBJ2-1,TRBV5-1,TGCGCCAGCAGCTTGGTTTCGGCGGGGGCCAATGAGCAGTTCTTC,CASSLVSAGANEQFF
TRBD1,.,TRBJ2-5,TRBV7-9,TGTGCCAGCAGCCAGAGACAGGGGCTAGAGACCCAGTACTTC,CASSQRQGLETQYF
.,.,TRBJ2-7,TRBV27,TGTGCCAGTGTCAGGGGCAACGAGCAGTACTTC,CASVRGNEQYF
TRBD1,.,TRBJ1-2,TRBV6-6,TGTGCCAGCAGTTCCTTCCGGGACAGGGGCCGGGTCTACACCTTC,CASSSFRDRGRVYTF
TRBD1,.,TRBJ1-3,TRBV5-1,TGCGCCAGCAGCTCGGGACAGGGCGAAAACACCATATATTTT,CASSSGQGENTIYF
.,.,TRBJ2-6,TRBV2,TGTGCCAGCAACGGGGACACCCGTCACTCTGGGGCCAACGTCCTGACTTTC,CASNGDTRHSGANVLTF
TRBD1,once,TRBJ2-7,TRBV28,TGTGCCAGCAGTTTGTCGCAGGGGGCCACCCGCTTGCTGTACGAGCAGTACTTC,CASSLSQGATRLLYEQYF
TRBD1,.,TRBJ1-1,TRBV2,TGTGCCAGCAGTCCACAGGGGGGGACTGAAGCTTTCTTT,CASSPQGGTEAFF
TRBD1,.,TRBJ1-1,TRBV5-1,TGCGCCAGCAGCCAGGGACAGGTGAACACTGAAGCTTTCTTT,CASSQGQVNTEAFF
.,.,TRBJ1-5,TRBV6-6,TGTGCCAGCAGTCAGGGCGATCAGCCCCAGCATTTT,CASSQGDQPQHF
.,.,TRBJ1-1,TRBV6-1,TGTGCCAGCAGTGAAAATGGAGGGGAGGGGGAGCGTACTGAAGCTTTCTTT,CASSENGGEGERTEAFF
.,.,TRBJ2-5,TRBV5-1,TGCGCCAGCAGCTTTCCTGGGGGCGAGGAGACCCAGTACTTC,CASSFPGGEETQYF
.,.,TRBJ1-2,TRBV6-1,TGTGCCAGCAGTCACCAAACAGGGAAATATTATGGCTACACCTTC,CASSHQTGKYYGYTF
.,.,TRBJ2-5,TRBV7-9,TGTGCCAGCAGCCCGCTCGACTACCAGTACCAAGAGACCCAGTACTTC,CASSPLDYQYQETQYF
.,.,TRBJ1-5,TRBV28,TGTGCCAGCACAGTCCCAGAATTCTTCAATCAGCCCCAGCATTTT,CASTVPEFFNQPQHF
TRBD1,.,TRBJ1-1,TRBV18,TGTGCCAGCTCACCTTCCAGGGGGTCTATCGGGAACACTGAAGCTTTCTTT,CASSPSRGSIGNTEAFF
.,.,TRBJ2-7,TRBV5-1,TGCGCCAGCAGCTTTGGCCGGGTTGACGAGCAGTACTTC,CASSFGRVDEQYF
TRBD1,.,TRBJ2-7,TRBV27,TGTGCCAGCAGTTTATCGAGGGGGACAGACCTCCACGAGCAGTACTTC,CASSLSRGTDLHEQYF
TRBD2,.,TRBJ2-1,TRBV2,TGTGCCAGCAGTGAAATTTTTCCCCTAGCGGGAGGGAAAGACAATGAGCAGTTCTTC,CASSEIFPLAGGKDNEQFF